Listed below are T cell receptor beta chains from one sample, sequenced in a study of T-cell reconstitution after alpha-beta-depleted transplantation in children. TCRdb itself ran the PCR reads through MiXCR, one entry per CDR3 protein. The sample yields over 200,000 distinct CDR3 sequences, about a tenth seen once. Material: PBMCs, obtained before TCRalphabeta/CD19-depleted stem cell transplant. The source of these receptors is a child younger than two with acute myeloid leukemia, due to receive a stem cell transplant. Both conserved end residues are part of each CDR3. The D gene is left open where the match is weak. The listing skips clone size in some rows; elsewhere it reads once, few, many or a size class.

j_gene,v_gene,d_gene,abundance,CDR3nt,CDR3aa
TRBJ2-1,TRBV5-1,TRBD2,many,TGCGCCAGCAGCATGACTAGCAGTTCCTACAATGAGCAGTTCTTC,CASSMTSSSYNEQFF
TRBJ1-2,TRBV10-3,TRBD1,many,TGTGCCACCCTGACAGGGAAGTCTAGAGGCTACACCTTC,CATLTGKSRGYTF
TRBJ2-1,TRBV7-2,TRBD2,few,TGTGCCAGCAGCTCCCGAGGACTAGCGGTATACAATGAGCAGTTCTTC,CASSSRGLAVYNEQFF
TRBJ1-5,TRBV15,NA,many,TGTGCCACCAGCAGCGCCTACCCGAGGGTCAACAGCAATCAGCCCCAGCATTTT,CATSSAYPRVNSNQPQHF
TRBJ2-1,TRBV5-1,NA,many,TGCGCCAGCAGCTTGGCCGACAGAGAGCAGTTCTTC,CASSLADREQFF
TRBJ2-1,TRBV9,NA,many,TGTGCCAGCAGCTCCCGCCTGGCGGGGGAGCAGTTCTTC,CASSSRLAGEQFF
TRBJ2-2,TRBV25-1,NA,NA,TGTGCCAGCCTCCCCCTTGCGACCGGGGAGCTGTTTTTT,CASLPLATGELFF
TRBJ2-1,TRBV20-1,TRBD2,NA,TGCAGTGCTGAAAGTCATCCGGGGGGATTGAATGAGCAGTTCTTC,CSAESHPGGLNEQFF
TRBJ1-5,TRBV19,TRBD1,many,TGTGCCAGTAGGGACAGGGGCCATCAGCCCCAGCATTTT,CASRDRGHQPQHF
TRBJ2-1,TRBV5-6,NA,many,TGTGCCAGCAGCTTGCTCCTGGGGTACAATGAGCAGTTCTTC,CASSLLLGYNEQFF
TRBJ2-1,TRBV10-3,NA,many,TGTGCCATCAGTGAGTATTCGGGTAGGGACAACGACAATGAGCAGTTCTTC,CAISEYSGRDNDNEQFF
TRBJ2-1,TRBV7-2,TRBD2,many,TGTGCCAGCAGCTTAGTGTACGGGAGGGCCAGGGATGAGCAGTTCTTC,CASSLVYGRARDEQFF
TRBJ1-4,TRBV6-2/TRBV6-3,TRBD1,many,TGTGCCAGCAGTAAACAGGGGAATGAAAAACTGTTTTTT,CASSKQGNEKLFF
TRBJ2-7,TRBV2,NA,many,TGTGCCAGCAGTGGACAGAACTACGAGCAGTACTTC,CASSGQNYEQYF
TRBJ2-1,TRBV6-5,TRBD2,many,TGTGCCAGCAGTTACTCGCGGACTAGCGGGACCTACAATGAGCAGTTCTTC,CASSYSRTSGTYNEQFF
TRBJ2-1,TRBV6-2/TRBV6-3,NA,many,TGTGCCAGCAGTTACTTGGAGGGTGGGAACAATGAGCAGTTCTTC,CASSYLEGGNNEQFF
TRBJ2-7,TRBV20-1,NA,many,TGCAGTGCTAGATCCGGGAGTCCCGACGAGCAGTACTTC,CSARSGSPDEQYF
TRBJ2-3,TRBV9,NA,few,TGTGCCAGCAGCGTAGGAGGTGGCGCAGATACGCAGTATTTT,CASSVGGGADTQYF
TRBJ2-2,TRBV10-1,NA,many,TGCGCCAGCGGTAAAGGGAACACCGGGGAGCTGTTTTTT,CASGKGNTGELFF
TRBJ2-3,TRBV7-2,NA,many,TGTGCCAGCAGCTACAGCACTAGCACAGATACGCAGTATTTT,CASSYSTSTDTQYF